This T cell receptor (beta chain) stems from a study of blood T cell repertoires in COVID-19. Individuals drawn from 24 US areas were roughly 18 to 100 years old. Clinical histories supplied by participants themselves formed the basis of cohort assignment. Recovered status applied to Cohort 3 donors who had two consecutive negative PCRs. It also applied to those with clearance or with symptom resolution. Sequencing was performed with immunoSEQ multiplex PCR; in TCRdb, only in-frame clones are kept and a portion is missing. This table holds about 170,000 clones, 75% to 90% found once. The CDR3 runs 15 residues. The ends were cut back, 1 base at V and 2 bases at J, with 9 bases in the middle. In germline, CDR1 is SGHNT, CDR2 YENEEA.

This clonotype originated in a woman between 50 and 59 years old who had recovered from COVID-19. The V call is TRBV11-3, the J call TRBJ2-1; D remains ambiguous. The sequencing input was PBMCs or T cells enriched from blood (not recorded which). Here the CDR3 reads CASSLAPGTYNEQFF. The CDR3 DNA sequence: TGTGCCAGCAGCTTAGCTCCGGGTACCTACAATGAGCAGTTCTTC.